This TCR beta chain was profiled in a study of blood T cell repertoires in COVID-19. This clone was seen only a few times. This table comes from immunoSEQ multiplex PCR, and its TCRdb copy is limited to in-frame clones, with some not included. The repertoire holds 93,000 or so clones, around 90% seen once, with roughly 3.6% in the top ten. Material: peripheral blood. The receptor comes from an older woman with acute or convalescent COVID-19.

The DNA for the CDR3 is TGTGCCAGCAGCGTAGAACAGGGGACCATTCAGTACTTC. Translated: CASSVEQGTIQYF. The rearrangement uses TRBV9 and TRBJ2-4, with 7 bases lining up with TRBD1. This CDR3 is 13 amino acids long. Germline V CDR1 and CDR2: SGDLS, YYNGEE. V was clipped by 0 bases and J by 9 bases; unmatched bases: 3.